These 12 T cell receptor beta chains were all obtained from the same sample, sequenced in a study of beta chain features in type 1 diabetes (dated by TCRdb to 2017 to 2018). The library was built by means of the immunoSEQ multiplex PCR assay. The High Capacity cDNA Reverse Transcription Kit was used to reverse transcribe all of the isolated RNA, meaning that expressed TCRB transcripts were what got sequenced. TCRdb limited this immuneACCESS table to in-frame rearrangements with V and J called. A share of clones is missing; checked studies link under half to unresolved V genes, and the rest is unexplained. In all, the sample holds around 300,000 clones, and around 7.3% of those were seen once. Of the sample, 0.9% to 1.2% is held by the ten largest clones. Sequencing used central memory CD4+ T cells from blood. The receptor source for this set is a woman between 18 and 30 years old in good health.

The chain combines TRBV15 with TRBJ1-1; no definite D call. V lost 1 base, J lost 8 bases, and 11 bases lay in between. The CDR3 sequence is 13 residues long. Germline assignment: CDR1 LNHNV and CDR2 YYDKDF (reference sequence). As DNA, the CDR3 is TGTGCCACCAGCAGAGGTAGGGTAGAGGAAGCTTTCTTT. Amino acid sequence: CATSRGRVEEAFF.

For the CDR3, the DNA is TGTGCCAGCAGAGACAGGGACGGAAACACCATATATTTT. As protein: CASRDRDGNTIYF. J is TRBJ1-3 and V is TRBV2, with TRBD1 identical over 7 bases. Germline trimming cut 6 bases from V and 4 bases from J; bases unmatched to any gene: 3. The CDR3 totals 13 residues. Germline V gives CDR1 SNHLY, CDR2 FYNNEI.

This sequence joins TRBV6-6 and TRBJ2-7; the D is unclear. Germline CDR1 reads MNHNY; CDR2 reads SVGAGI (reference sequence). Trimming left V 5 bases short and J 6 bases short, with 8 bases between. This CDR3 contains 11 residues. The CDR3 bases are TGTGCCAGCAGTGATAATGTCGAGCAGTACTTC. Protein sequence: CASSDNVEQYF.

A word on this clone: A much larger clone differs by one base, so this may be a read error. CDR3 bases: TGTGCCAGCAGCTCCAGGGCTGGGGCCAACGTCCTGACTTTC. This sequence encodes CASSSRAGANVLTF. The V gene is TRBV7-2, the J gene TRBJ2-6; D is possibly TRBD1 (5 bases). Trimming took 4 bases from V and 2 from J, leaving 6 bases between them. The CDR3 extends over 14 amino acids. The germline CDR1 and CDR2 sequences are SGHTA and FQGNSA.

CDR3 sequence: CASSSTGSSGNTIYF. Written as DNA, the CDR3 is TGTGCCAGCAGCTCGACAGGGAGCTCTGGAAACACCATATATTTT. The gene calls are TRBV7-9 and TRBJ1-3; 7 bases line up with TRBD1. With 4 bases clipped from V and 0 bases from J, the junction kept 3 bases outside the gene matches. CDR3 size: 15 residues. Germline lookup yields CDR1 SEHNR and CDR2 FQNEAQ (reference sequence).

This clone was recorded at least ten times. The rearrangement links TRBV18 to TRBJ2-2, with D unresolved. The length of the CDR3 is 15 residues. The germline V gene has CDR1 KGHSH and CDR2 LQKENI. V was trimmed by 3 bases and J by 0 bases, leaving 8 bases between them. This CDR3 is CASSPAAANTGELFF. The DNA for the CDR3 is TGTGCCAGCTCACCGGCGGCTGCGAACACCGGGGAGCTGTTTTTT.

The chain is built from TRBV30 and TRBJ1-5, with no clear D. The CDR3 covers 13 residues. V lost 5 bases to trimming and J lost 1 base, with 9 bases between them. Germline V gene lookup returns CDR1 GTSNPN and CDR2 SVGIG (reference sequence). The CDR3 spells CAWEAGSNQPQHF. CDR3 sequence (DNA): TGTGCCTGGGAGGCGGGGAGCAATCAGCCCCAGCATTTT.

The CDR3 loop is CASSGWREKNHEQFF. The CDR3 bases are TGTGCCAGCAGTGGGTGGCGGGAGAAGAACCATGAGCAGTTCTTC. This rearrangement joins TRBV11-3 to TRBJ2-1; TRBD2 aligns across 7 bases. Trimming at V came to 6 bases and at J to 8 bases, leaving 13 bases not matched to a gene. Germline CDR1 SGHNT, CDR2 YENEEA. This CDR3 is built from 15 residues.

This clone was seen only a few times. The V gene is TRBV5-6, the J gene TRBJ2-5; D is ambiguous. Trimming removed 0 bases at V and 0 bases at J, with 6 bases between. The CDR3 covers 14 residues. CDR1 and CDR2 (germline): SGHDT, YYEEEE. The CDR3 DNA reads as TGTGCCAGCAGCTTGGCACTGTACCAAGAGACCCAGTACTTC. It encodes CASSLALYQETQYF.

CDR3: CASTLTGSNYGYTF. The CDR3 coding sequence is TGTGCCAGCACCCTGACAGGGAGTAACTATGGCTACACCTTC. The V and J genes are TRBV7-9 and TRBJ1-2; the match to TRBD1 covers 7 bases. The CDR3 runs to 14 residues. The J segment lost 1 base and the V segment lost 7 bases, leaving 6 bases of the junction unmatched. Germline CDR1 reads SEHNR; CDR2 reads FQNEAQ (reference sequence).

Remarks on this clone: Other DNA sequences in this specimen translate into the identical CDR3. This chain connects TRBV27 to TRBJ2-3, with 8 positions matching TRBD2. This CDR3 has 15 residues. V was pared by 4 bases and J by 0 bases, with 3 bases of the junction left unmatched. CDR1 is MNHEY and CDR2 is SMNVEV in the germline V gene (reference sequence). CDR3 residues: CASSWLAGSTDTQYF. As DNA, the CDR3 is TGTGCCAGCAGTTGGTTAGCGGGAAGCACAGATACGCAGTATTTT.

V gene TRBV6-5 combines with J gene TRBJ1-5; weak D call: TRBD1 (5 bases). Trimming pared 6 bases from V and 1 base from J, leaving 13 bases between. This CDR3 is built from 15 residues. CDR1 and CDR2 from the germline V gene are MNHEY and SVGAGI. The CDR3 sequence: CASSAESGSNQPQHF. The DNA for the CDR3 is TGTGCCAGCAGCGCAGAATCAGGGAGCAATCAGCCCCAGCATTTT.